Listed below are T cell receptor beta chains from one sample, sequenced in a study of technical replicates of blood from a handful of donors. This table comes from immunoSEQ multiplex PCR, and its TCRdb copy is limited to in-frame clones, with some not included. The data contain approximately 84,000 clones, roughly 98% of them singletons. Sequenced: T cells isolated from PBMCs. The receptor source for this set is a human donor in good health. The CDR3 runs from the conserved cysteine through the conserved F or W. The order of the fields is J gene, V gene, CDR3 protein.

j_call: TRBJ1-1; v_call: TRBV6-5; cdr3_aa: CASRTPGGSDAEAFF
j_call: TRBJ1-1; v_call: TRBV6-5; cdr3_aa: CASKHLNTEAFF
j_call: TRBJ1-1; v_call: TRBV5-1; cdr3_aa: CASSSTGPEAFF
j_call: TRBJ2-5; v_call: TRBV5-8; cdr3_aa: CASSWGVTGGFQETQYF
j_call: TRBJ2-2; v_call: TRBV6-5; cdr3_aa: CASSYRENGELFF
j_call: TRBJ1-4; v_call: TRBV28; cdr3_aa: CASSNTGSYNEKLFF
j_call: TRBJ2-5; v_call: TRBV5-4; cdr3_aa: CASSLYGVNSETQYF
j_call: TRBJ2-7; v_call: TRBV6-5; cdr3_aa: CASGQGFSYEQYF
j_call: TRBJ1-6; v_call: TRBV18; cdr3_aa: CASSQGADNSPLHF
j_call: TRBJ1-3; v_call: TRBV27; cdr3_aa: CATKRDRALNTIYF
j_call: TRBJ1-2; v_call: TRBV14; cdr3_aa: CASSQDSRRAYGYTF
j_call: TRBJ2-1; v_call: TRBV11-2; cdr3_aa: CASSLAQSGQFSSYNEQFF
j_call: TRBJ2-7; v_call: TRBV7-2; cdr3_aa: CASSLAGGAYLYEQYF
j_call: TRBJ1-4; v_call: TRBV6-5; cdr3_aa: CASRVQANEKLFF
j_call: TRBJ1-2; v_call: TRBV6-1; cdr3_aa: CASRKPGGSYGYTF